Reported below is one T cell receptor beta chain. The data stem from a study of cytomegalovirus exposure and HLA in healthy donors. 60 Vbeta and 13 Jbeta primers were used in PCR. The repertoire was sequenced with immunoSEQ multiplex PCR; TCRdb's copy has only in-frame clones and lacks some. The sample contains 150,000 to 200,000 clones, 70% to 85% of which appear only once. Germline loops: CDR1 MDHEN, CDR2 SYDVKM. V lost 7 bases and J lost 14; bases outside the gene matches: 12. The CDR3 spans 13 residues. This TCR came from a man aged 40-49 years in good health and CMV-seropositive. Sequencing was performed on PBMCs. This chain joins TRBV28 and TRBJ2-2, with 8 bases identical to TRBD1. The CDR3 coding sequence is TGTGCCAGCACCCCAGGGGGCTTGTTTCTTCTGTTTTTT. The encoded protein is CASTPGGLFLLFF.